These T cell receptor beta chains were read from a single sample in a study of CXCR3-negative and CXCR3-positive naive CD8 T cells. TCRdb re-called the 5' RACE reads and shows each CDR3 protein once, DNA omitted. The table counts 84,000 or so distinct CDR3 sequences; about 1.4% lies in the top ten. Sequencing was performed on naive CXCR3- CD8+ T cells from blood. The receptors stem from a human donor in good health. Some clones in this sample may be carry-over from other donors' samples. Both conserved end residues are part of each CDR3. The order of the fields is CDR3 protein, V gene, clone size, J gene. The size entry is marked missing in some rows and otherwise reads once, few, many or a size class.

CDR3aa: CASSGTGSGPYEQYF
v_gene: TRBV12-3/TRBV12-4
abundance: NA
j_gene: TRBJ2-7

CDR3aa: CASSPTYSGANVLTF
v_gene: TRBV28
abundance: NA
j_gene: TRBJ2-6

CDR3aa: CASSLGVRDGKETQYF
v_gene: TRBV7-9
abundance: NA
j_gene: TRBJ2-5

CDR3aa: CASSSARKSTDTQYF
v_gene: TRBV5-1
abundance: NA
j_gene: TRBJ2-3

CDR3aa: CASSHGLGAVPGQYF
v_gene: TRBV7-9
abundance: NA
j_gene: TRBJ2-7

CDR3aa: CSGREENWSGANVLTF
v_gene: TRBV20-1
abundance: NA
j_gene: TRBJ2-6

CDR3aa: CAWTHLGTYEQYF
v_gene: TRBV30
abundance: NA
j_gene: TRBJ2-7

CDR3aa: CASSLVLAGFENEQFF
v_gene: TRBV7-6
abundance: NA
j_gene: TRBJ2-1

CDR3aa: CASSQEPGLIYEQYF
v_gene: TRBV14
abundance: NA
j_gene: TRBJ2-7

CDR3aa: CASSLMTGELFF
v_gene: TRBV7-3
abundance: NA
j_gene: TRBJ2-2

CDR3aa: CASSSQEGGELFF
v_gene: TRBV6-2/TRBV6-3
abundance: NA
j_gene: TRBJ2-2

CDR3aa: CASSSGQGPLYNEQFF
v_gene: TRBV11-2
abundance: NA
j_gene: TRBJ2-1

CDR3aa: CASSVTNEQFF
v_gene: TRBV9
abundance: NA
j_gene: TRBJ2-1

CDR3aa: CASTQVGGGLTNTGELFF
v_gene: TRBV7-8
abundance: NA
j_gene: TRBJ2-2

CDR3aa: CASSLVLSSYNEQFF
v_gene: TRBV7-9
abundance: NA
j_gene: TRBJ2-1

CDR3aa: CASSSPNPSGRDTDTQYF
v_gene: TRBV28
abundance: NA
j_gene: TRBJ2-3

CDR3aa: CSVEDLNPVGSYEQYF
v_gene: TRBV29-1
abundance: NA
j_gene: TRBJ2-7

CDR3aa: CASSSGTSGGVDEQFF
v_gene: TRBV7-9
abundance: NA
j_gene: TRBJ2-1

CDR3aa: CASTVGKGYNQPQHF
v_gene: TRBV19
abundance: NA
j_gene: TRBJ1-5

CDR3aa: CASSYSGSYNEQFF
v_gene: TRBV6-6
abundance: NA
j_gene: TRBJ2-1

CDR3aa: CASRGGALGSYEQYF
v_gene: TRBV12-3/TRBV12-4
abundance: NA
j_gene: TRBJ2-7

CDR3aa: CATSGAESGELFF
v_gene: TRBV24-1
abundance: NA
j_gene: TRBJ2-2

CDR3aa: CASSYLPGFGQGVFSDTQYF
v_gene: TRBV6-5
abundance: NA
j_gene: TRBJ2-3

CDR3aa: CASSRTSGRASYEQYF
v_gene: TRBV5-1
abundance: NA
j_gene: TRBJ2-7

CDR3aa: CSASYLGQGDWVRHDNEQFF
v_gene: TRBV20-1
abundance: NA
j_gene: TRBJ2-1

CDR3aa: CASSFYKGGTEAFF
v_gene: TRBV11-3
abundance: NA
j_gene: TRBJ1-1

CDR3aa: CSALENTEAFF
v_gene: TRBV29-1
abundance: NA
j_gene: TRBJ1-1

CDR3aa: CAISESVYEQYF
v_gene: TRBV10-3
abundance: NA
j_gene: TRBJ2-7

CDR3aa: CSARDRGVHYEQYF
v_gene: TRBV20-1
abundance: NA
j_gene: TRBJ2-7

CDR3aa: CASSQYNSPLHF
v_gene: TRBV14
abundance: NA
j_gene: TRBJ1-6

CDR3aa: CASSRGLAGDYEQYF
v_gene: TRBV5-1
abundance: NA
j_gene: TRBJ2-7

CDR3aa: CASRGLQGIAVYEQYF
v_gene: TRBV28
abundance: NA
j_gene: TRBJ2-7

CDR3aa: CASSLVFGATGELFF
v_gene: TRBV11-2
abundance: NA
j_gene: TRBJ2-2

CDR3aa: CASSSTGTSAYNEQFF
v_gene: TRBV6-6
abundance: NA
j_gene: TRBJ2-1

CDR3aa: CASSPHPGGSYEQYF
v_gene: TRBV5-5
abundance: NA
j_gene: TRBJ2-7

CDR3aa: CASSLSPSGGAYEQYF
v_gene: TRBV5-1
abundance: NA
j_gene: TRBJ2-7

CDR3aa: CASSFQAEYYGYTF
v_gene: TRBV28
abundance: NA
j_gene: TRBJ1-2

CDR3aa: CASSDTGRTGELFF
v_gene: TRBV7-2
abundance: NA
j_gene: TRBJ2-2

CDR3aa: CASSIAYRVDTQYF
v_gene: TRBV19
abundance: NA
j_gene: TRBJ2-3

CDR3aa: CASSGGTAYGYTF
v_gene: TRBV27
abundance: NA
j_gene: TRBJ1-2

CDR3aa: CASSPTRTITDTQYF
v_gene: TRBV7-8
abundance: NA
j_gene: TRBJ2-3

CDR3aa: CATSGAGIQHF
v_gene: TRBV15
abundance: NA
j_gene: TRBJ1-5

CDR3aa: CASSYSWRTGANVLTF
v_gene: TRBV6-2/TRBV6-3
abundance: NA
j_gene: TRBJ2-6

CDR3aa: CSVTTPSTTEAFF
v_gene: TRBV29-1
abundance: NA
j_gene: TRBJ1-1

CDR3aa: CASGPQAGPSYEQYF
v_gene: TRBV28
abundance: NA
j_gene: TRBJ2-7

CDR3aa: CASSSQGPEWEQFF
v_gene: TRBV10-2
abundance: medium-sized
j_gene: TRBJ2-1

CDR3aa: CASSYSRSANEQFF
v_gene: TRBV6-2/TRBV6-3
abundance: NA
j_gene: TRBJ2-1

CDR3aa: CSVTIAYEQFF
v_gene: TRBV29-1
abundance: NA
j_gene: TRBJ2-1

CDR3aa: CASSFHRESYEQYF
v_gene: TRBV27
abundance: NA
j_gene: TRBJ2-7

CDR3aa: CASSLEVFGGSHTEAFF
v_gene: TRBV5-1
abundance: NA
j_gene: TRBJ1-1

CDR3aa: CASSFGGGQEYTQYF
v_gene: TRBV7-2
abundance: NA
j_gene: TRBJ2-3

CDR3aa: CTARDLTSGDQETQYF
v_gene: TRBV20-1
abundance: NA
j_gene: TRBJ2-5

CDR3aa: CASSFQGVRGYTF
v_gene: TRBV28
abundance: NA
j_gene: TRBJ1-2

CDR3aa: CSVPRDRGEQFF
v_gene: TRBV29-1
abundance: NA
j_gene: TRBJ2-1